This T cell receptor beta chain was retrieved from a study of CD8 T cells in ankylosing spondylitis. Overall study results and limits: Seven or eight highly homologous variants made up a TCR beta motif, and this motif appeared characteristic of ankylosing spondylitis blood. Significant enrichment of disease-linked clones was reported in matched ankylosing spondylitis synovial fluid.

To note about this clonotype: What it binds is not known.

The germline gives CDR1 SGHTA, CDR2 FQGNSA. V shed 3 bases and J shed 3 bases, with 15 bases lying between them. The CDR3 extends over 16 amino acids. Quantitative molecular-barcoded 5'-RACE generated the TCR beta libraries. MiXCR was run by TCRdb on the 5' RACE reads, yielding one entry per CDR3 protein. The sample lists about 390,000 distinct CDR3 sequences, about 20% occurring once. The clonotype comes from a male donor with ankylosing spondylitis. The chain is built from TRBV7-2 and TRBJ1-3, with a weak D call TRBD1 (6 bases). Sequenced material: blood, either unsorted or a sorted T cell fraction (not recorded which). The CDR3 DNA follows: TGTGCCAGCAGCTTGGATTCAGGGACAATTGGAAACACCATATATTTT. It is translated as CASSLDSGTIGNTIYF. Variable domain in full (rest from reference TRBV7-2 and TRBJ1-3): GAGVSQSPSNKVTEKGKDVELRCDPISGHTALYWYRQSLGQGLEFLIYFQGNSAPDKSGLPSDRFSAERTGGSVSTLTIQRTQQEDSAVYLCASSLDSGTIGNTIYFGEGSWLTVV.